The 19 T cell receptor beta chains below come from one sample, sequenced in a study of T cell changes during pregnancy in multiple sclerosis. Assay used: immunoSEQ multiplex PCR; TCRdb lists only in-frame clones, some missing. The sample has about 55,000 clones; approximately 94% are singletons. Sequenced material: CD8+ T cells from peripheral blood mononuclear cells, taken in the third trimester of pregnancy. The receptor source for this set is a female donor with multiple sclerosis, enrolled in a pregnancy study.

The rearrangement uses TRBV7-2 and TRBJ1-1, with D possibly matching TRBD1 (6 bases). Germline CDR1 reads SGHTA; CDR2 reads FQGNSA. V was cut by 1 base and J by 0 bases, with 9 bases left in between. The CDR3 loop spans 15 amino acids. In DNA form, the CDR3 reads TGTGCCAGCAGCTTAGTGGACAGCATGAACACTGAAGCTTTCTTT. This sequence encodes CASSLVDSMNTEAFF.

V is TRBV5-8 and J is TRBJ2-7; the match to TRBD1 covers 7 bases. The trim removed 3 bases at V and 6 bases at J, leaving 9 bases unmatched. Germline CDR1 and CDR2: SGHTS and YDEGEE. The CDR3 is made up of 14 amino acids. Written as DNA, the CDR3 is TGTGCCAGCAGCTCGACAGGGCTAACCCTCGAGCAGTACTTC. Translation gives CASSSTGLTLEQYF. The whole variable domain, filled in from reference TRBV5-8 and TRBJ2-7, reads EAGVTQSPTHLIKTRGQQATLRCSPISGHTSVYWYQQALGLGLQFLLWYDEGEERNRGNFPPRFSGRQFPNYSSELNVNALELEDSALYLCASSSTGLTLEQYFGPGTRLTVT.

The V gene is TRBV18, the J gene TRBJ2-3; TRBD2 agrees at 9 bases. The germline gives CDR1 KGHSH, CDR2 LQKENI. The CDR3 contains 16 residues. J gave up 0 bases and V 5 bases, and 6 bases lay outside the gene matches. The CDR3 protein is CASSAGLAGSTDTQYF. In DNA, the CDR3 is TGTGCCAGCTCAGCGGGACTAGCTGGGAGCACAGATACGCAGTATTTT.

J is TRBJ2-3 and V is TRBV5-1, with D maybe TRBD1 (5 bases). The germline gives CDR1 SGHRS, CDR2 YFSETQ. The V end was cut by 0 bases, the J end by 3 bases, with 17 bases between. CDR3 length: 17 amino acids. CDR3 sequence: CASSLAASARVTDTQYF. CDR3 bases: TGCGCCAGCAGCTTGGCCGCCTCGGCCAGGGTAACAGATACGCAGTATTTT.

The rearrangement links TRBV4-2 to TRBJ2-5; maybe TRBD2 (5 bases). Trimming took 0 bases from V and 5 from J, leaving 10 bases between them. This CDR3 region has 14 residues. CDR1 is LGHNA, CDR2 YNFKEQ, per germline. CDR3 amino acids: CASSQDRGRETQYF. CDR3 nucleotides: TGTGCCAGCAGCCAAGATCGGGGTAGGGAGACCCAGTACTTC.

The rearrangement joins TRBV11-2 to TRBJ2-7, with 7 bases fitting TRBD1. Germline CDR1 and CDR2: SGHAT and FQNNGV. Trimming at V came to 5 bases and at J to 6 bases, leaving 7 bases not matched to a gene. The CDR3 runs to 13 residues. CDR3 amino acids: CASSLAGTVEQYF. The CDR3 region has the DNA TGTGCCAGCAGCCTCGCCGGGACAGTCGAGCAGTACTTC.

This clone has a single count. This chain links TRBV5-1 with TRBJ2-2; 12 bases are shared with TRBD2. V shed 4 bases and J 6 bases; nucleotides not matched to a gene: 13. Germline V gene sequence: CDR1 SGHRS, CDR2 YFSETQ. The CDR3 covers 18 residues. The CDR3 coding sequence is TGCGCCAGCAGCCAGGCAGGAGGACTAGCGGGATTCGCCGGGGAGCTGTTTTTT. Translation: CASSQAGGLAGFAGELFF.

The rearrangement links TRBV4-1 to TRBJ2-7; TRBD2 aligns across 7 bases. V trimming: 4 bases; J trimming: 2 bases; junction bases outside the gene matches: 8. The CDR3 has 15 residues. Per the germline V gene, CDR1 is MGHRA and CDR2 is YSYEKL. This CDR3 is CASSLSGTSPYEQYF. Here the CDR3 DNA reads TGCGCCAGCAGCCTCAGCGGGACGTCCCCCTACGAGCAGTACTTC.

This clone has a single count. The rearrangement joins TRBV13 to TRBJ2-7, with TRBD2 matching over 10 bases. CDR1 and CDR2 (germline): PRHDT, FYEKMQ (reference sequence). V trimming: 3 bases; J trimming: 2 bases; junction bases outside the gene matches: 4. The CDR3 has 15 residues. As DNA, the CDR3 is TGTGCCAGCAGCTTTGGACTAGCGGACACCTACGAGCAGTACTTC. Protein sequence: CASSFGLADTYEQYF.

V gene TRBV4-1 combines with J gene TRBJ1-1; D may be TRBD1 (5 bases). Germline V CDR1 and CDR2: MGHRA, YSYEKL. Trimming cost V 8 bases and J 10 bases, with 23 bases left between them. CDR3 length: 14 amino acids. CDR3 region: CASHAGGGSVGAFF. The CDR3 DNA reads as TGCGCCAGCCACGCTGGGGGGGGGTCCGTGGGAGCTTTCTTT.

The rearrangement joins TRBV4-2 to TRBJ2-1; a weak D match, TRBD2 (5 bases). CDR1 and CDR2 (germline): LGHNA, YNFKEQ. V dropped 4 bases and J dropped 3 bases, with 19 bases sitting between them. This CDR3 region has 17 residues. The CDR3 nucleotides are TGTGCCAGCAGCCCCGCGCGGCCTAGCCGAAACTACAATGAGCAGTTCTTC. It encodes CASSPARPSRNYNEQFF.

The chain recombines TRBV5-6 with TRBJ2-7, with 11 bases that match TRBD2. The CDR3 consists of 15 residues. V trimming: 0 bases; J trimming: 4 bases; junction bases outside the gene matches: 3. Germline-derived CDR1 and CDR2 are SGHDT and YYEEEE. The DNA of the CDR3 is TGTGCCAGCAGCTTGGCCGCTAGCGGGAGGTACGAGCAGTACTTC. As protein: CASSLAASGRYEQYF.

The V call is TRBV28, the J call TRBJ2-2; the D gene is possibly TRBD2 (5 bases). Between the trimmed V and J ends, which lost 4 bases and 2 bases, there was a span of 14 bases. The CDR3 spans 16 residues. CDR1 and CDR2 (germline): MDHEN, SYDVKM. Here the CDR3 DNA reads TGTGCCAGCAGTTCCGACCTAGGGAGAAACACCGGGGAGCTGTTTTTT. Translating gives CASSSDLGRNTGELFF.

J is TRBJ2-1 and V is TRBV14, with D possibly matching TRBD2 (6 bases). This CDR3 has 16 amino acids. Trimming pared 4 bases from V and 0 bases from J, leaving 13 bases between. CDR1 is SGHDN and CDR2 is FVKESK in the germline V gene. CDR3 nucleotides: TGTGCCAGCAGCCCGGGAGAGGGCCTCTCCTACAATGAGCAGTTCTTC. It codes for CASSPGEGLSYNEQFF.

J is TRBJ1-4 and V is TRBV6-5; D gene uncertain. V dropped 0 bases and J dropped 4 bases, with 6 bases sitting between them. This CDR3 has 14 amino acids. Germline V CDR1 and CDR2: MNHEY, SVGAGI. Written as DNA, the CDR3 is TGTGCCAGCAGTTACTCGAGTGGTAATGAAAAACTGTTTTTT. Translation: CASSYSSGNEKLFF.

The chain is built from TRBV20-1 and TRBJ2-1, with D tentatively TRBD1 (5 bases). The V and J ends lost 1 base and 13 bases respectively, with 8 bases between them. This CDR3 comprises 10 residues. Germline CDR1 DFQATT, CDR2 SNEGSKA (reference sequence). The CDR3 here is CSARVGEQFF. In DNA form, the CDR3 reads TGCAGTGCTAGAGTAGGGGAACAGTTCTTC.

This clone is a singleton in its sample. The chain combines TRBV9 with TRBJ1-3, with D maybe TRBD1 (6 bases). Germline CDR1 is SGDLS and CDR2 is YYNGEE. There are 16 residues in the CDR3. Trimming pared 3 bases from V and 3 bases from J, leaving 16 bases between. The CDR3: CASSGRIRTDGNTIYF. CDR3 DNA sequence: TGTGCCAGCAGCGGTCGCATCCGGACAGATGGAAACACCATATATTTT.

The genes are TRBV7-8 and TRBJ1-4; no reliable D call. The V end was cut by 2 bases, the J end by 5 bases, with 15 bases between. The germline CDR1 and CDR2 sequences are SGHVS and FQNEAQ. This CDR3 comprises 16 residues. CDR3 sequence reads: CASSLWPGNSNEKLFF. The CDR3 DNA follows: TGTGCCAGCAGCTTATGGCCGGGGAATTCCAATGAAAAACTGTTTTTT.

The chain combines TRBV11-1 with TRBJ2-7; unclear D gene. The CDR3 has 15 amino acids. Germline lookup yields CDR1 SGHAT and CDR2 FQDESV (reference sequence). V lost 2 bases and J 0 bases, leaving 11 bases between the germline ends. The CDR3 loop is CASSLWVADSYEQYF. The CDR3, as DNA: TGTGCCAGCAGCTTATGGGTCGCGGACTCCTACGAGCAGTACTTC.